This record looks at one T cell receptor (beta chain) sequence and its context. The sample holds one count of this clone. Its antigen is currently not known. Base qualities were left out, and no much larger clone turns up one base away. The immunoSEQ Assay, a bias-controlled multiplex PCR, was used to amplify TCRbeta CDR3 regions from genomic DNA. The study's own analysis went as follows. Within the assay, amplification of reference gene primers was used to estimate how many nucleated cells each sample contained. To quantify the absolute abundance of each unique TCRbeta CDR3 rearrangement, sequence reads were collapsed and filtered. For each sample, productive Simpson clonality was calculated as the square root of Simpson's diversity index over productive rearrangements. TCRdb stores this immuneACCESS table with in-frame sequences only. Part of the clones is absent; in the studies checked, under half of the shortfall reflects unresolved V genes, and no reason is known for the rest. V and J calls and clone size are copied from that table; D and trimming were computed from the DNA. This sample has 89,000 or so clones in its table, and 90% to 95% of those were observed once. Approximately 4.3% of the sample goes to the ten largest clones.

The CDR3 covers 13 residues, taking in both the cysteine and the phenylalanine. Solely the CDR3 DNA is kept, with 39 bases framed from the first base. Reading the germline V gene gives CDR1 MNHEY and CDR2 SVGAGI. Trimming removed 8 bases from V and 1 base from J, leaving 8 bases between the germline ends. The collaborating institutions used their own protocols to collect whole blood in K2EDTA tubes. For TCRbeta analysis, collaborator samples were shipped as frozen whole blood, as isolated PBMCs, or as DNA extracted from either sample type. This entry is derived from a study of blood T cell repertoires in COVID-19 (TCRdb year 2020). As for the study more broadly: Samples covering the acute and convalescent phases of COVID-19 were provided by collaborators in the United States, Italy and Spain. Nearly every sample came with metadata listing a de-identified subject ID, COVID-19 status, age in years and sex. The repertoires were released in a freely available public database intended as a resource for research on the immune response to SARS-CoV-2. The material from the prospective study consisted of cDNA or gDNA derived from T cells, B-cell-depleted T cells, or PBMCs. HLA class I and class II types, where available, came from metadata supplied by the sample provider rather than from assay-based typing. The dataset comprised deeply sampled blood TCRbeta repertoires from subjects exposed to, actively infected with, or recovered from COVID-19. The samples were drawn from the first 160 participants of the ongoing ImmuneRACE study and from 1,200 or so subjects provided by 6 global collaborators.

Broad study findings and their caveats: The quantity of clinical and demographic metadata differed by source and by participant and was supplied without curation.

The sequence joins TRBV6-5 to TRBJ2-2; no D segment can be confidently identified. Specimen: peripheral blood. The receptor was derived from a human donor with active COVID-19. The donor label of this sample is uncertain. The CDR3 region has the sequence CASQRQNTGELFF. The bases are TGTGCCAGCCAGCGCCAGAACACCGGGGAGCTGTTTTTT.